This T cell receptor beta chain came from a study of blood T cell repertoires in COVID-19. Clones were sequenced by immunoSEQ multiplex PCR, and TCRdb holds only the in-frame ones, with some missing. The profile covers roughly 160,000 clones, with more than 75% appearing a single time and about 9.4% taken by the ten largest. Germline V gives CDR1 KGHDR, CDR2 SFDVKD. This CDR3 region has 15 residues. V lost 1 base and J 10 bases, leaving 16 bases between the germline ends. Seattle patient enrollment occurred during active infection, with longitudinal follow-up thereafter. The V and J genes are TRBV24-1 and TRBJ2-1; tentatively, D is TRBD1 (6 bases). The origin of this receptor is a woman aged 70-85 years with COVID-19, enrolled during active disease. The sequenced sample consisted of peripheral blood. DNA of the CDR3: TGTGCCACCAGTGATTTTCGATGGGGGCATGAGGAGCAGTTCTTC. Residues: CATSDFRWGHEEQFF.